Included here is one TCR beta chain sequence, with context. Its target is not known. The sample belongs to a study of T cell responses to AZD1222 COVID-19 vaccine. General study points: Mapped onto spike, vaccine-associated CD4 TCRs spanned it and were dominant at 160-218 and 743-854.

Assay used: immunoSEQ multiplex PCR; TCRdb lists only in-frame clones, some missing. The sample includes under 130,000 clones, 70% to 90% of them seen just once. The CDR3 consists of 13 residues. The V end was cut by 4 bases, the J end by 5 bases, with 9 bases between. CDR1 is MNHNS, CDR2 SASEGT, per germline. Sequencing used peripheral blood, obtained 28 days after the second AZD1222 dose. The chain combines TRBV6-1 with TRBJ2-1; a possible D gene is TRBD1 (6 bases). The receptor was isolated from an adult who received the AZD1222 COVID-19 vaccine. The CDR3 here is CASSGDRHNEQFF. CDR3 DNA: TGTGCCAGCAGTGGTGACAGGCACAATGAGCAGTTCTTC.